The clone carrying this T cell receptor (beta chain) was observed at least ten times. Its specificity is not known. This CDR3 has 14 residues. CDR1 is SEHNR, CDR2 FQNEAQ, per germline (reference sequence). V was trimmed by 1 base and J by 4 bases, leaving 10 bases between them. The source of the sample is a study of T cell repertoires in cytomegalovirus infection. Study-level background: CMV infection together with matching HLA type was indicated by public TCR beta signatures. General study points: Accumulated public TCR beta family frequency recognized individuals carrying CMV together with the relevant HLA.

TCRdb re-derived calls from the reads in MiXCR, one entry per CDR3 protein. The data show about 920,000 distinct CDR3 sequences, with about 33% seen just once and 13% held by the top ten. The clonotype was recovered from a human donor in good health (CMV status not recorded). Some clones in this sample may be carry-over from other donors' samples. This specimen was cultured CD8+ T cells from PBMCs, taken from culture after CMV antigen stimulation. This chain connects TRBV7-9 to TRBJ1-2; D ambiguous. As DNA, the CDR3 is TGTGCCAGCAGCTTAGTTGACGATAGCTATGGCTACACCTTC. Residues: CASSLVDDSYGYTF.